This T cell receptor (beta chain) is from a study of blood T cell repertoires in COVID-19. Study overall: COVID-19 samples from acute and convalescent phases originated in the United States, Italy and Spain.

Source study methods: For nucleated cells, counts were estimated from reference gene primer amplification. Profiling relied on immunoSEQ multiplex PCR, and the TCRdb table lists in-frame clones only, not all of them. V and J calls and clone size are those listed in that table; D and trimming were worked out from the DNA. The data hold about 480,000 clones, with approximately 90% observed a single time. Individuals aged roughly 18 to 95 years were recruited from fewer than 30 US areas. Symptom resolution, clearance, or two negative PCRs marked the recovered donors of Cohort 3. The CDR3 covers 14 residues. V dropped 4 bases and J dropped 4; count of bases not matched to a gene: 4. Per the germline V gene, CDR1 is SGHRS and CDR2 is YFSETQ.

The sequence was obtained from a woman aged 40 to 50 who had recovered from COVID-19. This chain connects TRBV5-1 to TRBJ2-7; 11 nucleotides agree with TRBD1. Sequenced: PBMCs or T cells enriched from blood (not recorded which). DNA of the CDR3: TGCGCCAGCAGCCAAGGACAGGGGGCGTACGAGCAGTACTTC. Its protein is CASSQGQGAYEQYF.